What follows are 7 T cell receptor beta chains derived from one specimen sequenced in a study of blood T cell repertoires in COVID-19. Method: immunoSEQ multiplex PCR; TCRdb's copy keeps in-frame clones and lacks some. The sample has more than 80,000 clones; roughly 85% are singletons. The sequenced material came from peripheral blood. The receptors come from a woman aged 55-70 years with COVID-19, enrolled during active disease.

The rearrangement links TRBV6-1 to TRBJ1-2; a weak D match, TRBD1 (5 bases). The V gene lost 0 bases and the J gene lost 3 bases, with 17 bases spanning the gap. The V gene's germline CDR1 is MNHNS and CDR2 SASEGT. This CDR3 has 17 residues. CDR3 region: CASSEALRGVWDYGYTF. CDR3 nucleotide sequence: TGTGCCAGCAGTGAAGCGCTTCGGGGGGTGTGGGACTATGGCTACACCTTC.

Worth noting for this clone: This sample also contains other DNA sequences that code for the same CDR3. This rearrangement joins TRBV5-1 to TRBJ1-2, with a possible D match to TRBD1 (5 bases). V was cut by 1 base and J by 2 bases, with 6 bases left in between. Germline-derived CDR1 and CDR2 are SGHRS and YFSETQ. The CDR3 extends over 13 amino acids. The CDR3 sequence is CASSLQGNYGYTF. CDR3 in DNA: TGCGCCAGCAGCTTGCAGGGCAACTATGGCTACACCTTC.

This chain uses TRBV28 with TRBJ2-7; D not certain. Germline values: CDR1 MDHEN, CDR2 SYDVKM. The CDR3 extends over 16 amino acids. V gave up 6 bases and J gave up 0 bases, with 18 bases separating them. In nucleotides, the CDR3 is TGTGCCAGCAGCTCCCCGACTCGTACTTACTCCTACGAGCAGTACTTC. Its translation is CASSSPTRTYSYEQYF.

This clone was seen a single time. The chain employs TRBV6-5 and TRBJ1-1, with no clear D. Deletions cut 4 bases from V and 3 bases from J, with 15 bases between. The germline CDR1 and CDR2 sequences are MNHEY and SVGAGI. The CDR3 totals 15 residues. CDR3 in DNA: TGTGCCAGCAGTTTCACAGAACCCATGGACACTGAAGCTTTCTTT. Translated: CASSFTEPMDTEAFF.

The V and J genes are TRBV18 and TRBJ2-7; 7 bases align to TRBD1. Trimming took 1 base from V and 4 from J; bases not matched to a gene: 1. CDR3 size: 13 residues. Germline CDR1 is KGHSH and CDR2 is LQKENI. Here the CDR3 reads CASSPRQGYEQYF. As DNA, the CDR3 is TGTGCCAGCTCACCACGACAGGGATACGAGCAGTACTTC.

The chain employs TRBV5-1 and TRBJ2-3, with TRBD1 matching over 7 bases. From germline, CDR1 is SGHRS and CDR2 YFSETQ. The CDR3 length is 14 residues. The V gene end was trimmed by 4 bases and the J gene end by 4 bases; junction bases not matched to a gene: 6. The CDR3 loop is CASSLGQAPDTQYF. The CDR3 DNA is TGCGCCAGCAGCCTAGGACAGGCCCCAGATACGCAGTATTTT. Using reference TRBV5-1 and TRBJ2-3 for the parts outside the CDR3, the full variable domain is KAGVTQTPRYLIKTRGQQVTLSCSPISGHRSVSWYQQTPGQGLQFLFEYFSETQRNKGNFPGRFSGRQFSNSRSEMNVSTLELGDSALYLCASSLGQAPDTQYFGPGTRLTVL.

The chain has TRBV20-1 and TRBJ2-5; D is unresolved. The length of the CDR3 is 9 residues. The germline V gene has CDR1 DFQATT and CDR2 SNEGSKA (reference sequence). This CDR3 is CSPQETQYF. Here the CDR3 DNA reads TGCAGCCCTCAAGAGACCCAGTACTTC.